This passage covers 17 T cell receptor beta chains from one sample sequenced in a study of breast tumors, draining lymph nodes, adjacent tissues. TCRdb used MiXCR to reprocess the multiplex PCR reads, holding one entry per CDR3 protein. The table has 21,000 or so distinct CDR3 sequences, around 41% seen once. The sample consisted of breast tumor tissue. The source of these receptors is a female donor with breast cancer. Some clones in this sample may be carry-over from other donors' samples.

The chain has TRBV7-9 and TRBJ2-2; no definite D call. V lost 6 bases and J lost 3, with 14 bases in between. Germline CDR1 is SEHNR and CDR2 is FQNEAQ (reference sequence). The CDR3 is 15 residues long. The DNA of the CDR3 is TGTGCCAGCAGTCGCCAGAGGTCTGACACCGGGGAGCTGTTTTTT. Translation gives CASSRQRSDTGELFF.

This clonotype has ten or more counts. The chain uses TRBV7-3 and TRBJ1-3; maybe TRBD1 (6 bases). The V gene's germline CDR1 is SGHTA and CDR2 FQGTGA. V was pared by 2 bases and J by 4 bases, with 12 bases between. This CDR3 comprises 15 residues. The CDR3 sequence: CASSLSGHSGNTIYF. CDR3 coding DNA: TGTGCCAGCAGCTTATCGGGACATTCAGGAAACACCATATATTTT.

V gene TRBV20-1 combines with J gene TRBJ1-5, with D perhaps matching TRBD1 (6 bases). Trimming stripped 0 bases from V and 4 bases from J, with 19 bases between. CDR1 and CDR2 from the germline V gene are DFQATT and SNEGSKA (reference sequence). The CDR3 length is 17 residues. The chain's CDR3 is CSARDYRGAERNQPQHF. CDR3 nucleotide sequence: TGCAGTGCTAGAGATTATCGGGGGGCCGAACGTAATCAGCCCCAGCATTTT.

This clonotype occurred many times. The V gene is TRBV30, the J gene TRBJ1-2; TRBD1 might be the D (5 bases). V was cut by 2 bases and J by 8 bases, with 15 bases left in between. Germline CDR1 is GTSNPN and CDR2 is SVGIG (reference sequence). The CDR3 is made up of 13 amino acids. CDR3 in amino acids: CAWSPGTGEGYTF. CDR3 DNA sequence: TGTGCCTGGAGTCCAGGGACGGGGGAAGGCTACACCTTC.

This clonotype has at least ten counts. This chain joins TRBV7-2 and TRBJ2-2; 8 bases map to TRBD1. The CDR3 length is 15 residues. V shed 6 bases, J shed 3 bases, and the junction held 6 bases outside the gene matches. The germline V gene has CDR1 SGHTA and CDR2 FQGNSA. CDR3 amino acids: CASSRQGSDTGELFF. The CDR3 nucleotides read TGTGCCAGCAGTCGACAGGGGTCTGACACCGGGGAGCTGTTTTTT.

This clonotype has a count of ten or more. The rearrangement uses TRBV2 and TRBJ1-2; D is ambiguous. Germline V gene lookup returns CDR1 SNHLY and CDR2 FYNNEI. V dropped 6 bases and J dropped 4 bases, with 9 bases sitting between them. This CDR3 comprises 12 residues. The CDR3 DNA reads TGTGCCAGCAGCCCGCGGGTCTATGGCTACACCTTC. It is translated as CASSPRVYGYTF.

CDR3 in amino acids: CASSGQTDTQYF. DNA for the CDR3: TGTGCCAGCAGTGGCCAAACAGATACGCAGTATTTT. This chain uses TRBV2 with TRBJ2-3; the D is unclear. CDR3 length: 12 amino acids. Trimming took 4 bases from V and 3 from J, leaving 5 bases between them. Germline loops: CDR1 SNHLY, CDR2 FYNNEI.

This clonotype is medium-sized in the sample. The CDR3 nucleotides are TGTGCCAGCAGCTCATCCAGGGGGTACGAAGAGACCCAGTACTTC. Its protein product is CASSSSRGYEETQYF. The V and J genes are TRBV7-8 and TRBJ2-5, with TRBD1 identical over 7 bases. Germline loops: CDR1 SGHVS, CDR2 FQNEAQ. V lost 4 bases and J lost 3; bases outside the gene matches: 8. The CDR3 totals 15 residues.

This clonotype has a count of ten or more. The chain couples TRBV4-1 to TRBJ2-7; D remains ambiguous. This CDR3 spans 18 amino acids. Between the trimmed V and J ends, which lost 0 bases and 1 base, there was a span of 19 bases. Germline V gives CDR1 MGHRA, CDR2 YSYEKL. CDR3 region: CASSQDLGSNSISYEQYF. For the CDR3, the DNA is TGCGCCAGCAGCCAAGATCTAGGAAGTAATTCCATTTCCTACGAGCAGTACTTC.

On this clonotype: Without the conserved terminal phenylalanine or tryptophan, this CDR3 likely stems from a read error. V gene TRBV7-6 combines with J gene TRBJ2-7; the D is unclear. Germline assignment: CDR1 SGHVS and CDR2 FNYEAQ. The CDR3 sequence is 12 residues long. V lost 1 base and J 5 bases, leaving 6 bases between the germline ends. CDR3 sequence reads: CASSLVGDEQYC. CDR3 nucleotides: TGTGCCAGCAGCTTAGTTGGGGACGAGCAGTACTGC.

CDR3 sequence: CASSHRPPRTSGQYEQYF. In nucleotides, the CDR3 is TGTGCCAGCAGTCATAGACCTCCAAGGACTAGCGGGCAGTACGAGCAGTACTTC. This chain connects TRBV27 to TRBJ2-7; 11 bases are shared with TRBD2. Germline V gene lookup returns CDR1 MNHEY and CDR2 SMNVEV (reference sequence). Losses at the gene ends were 5 bases for V and 4 bases for J; bases not matched to a gene: 16. The CDR3 is 18 amino acids.

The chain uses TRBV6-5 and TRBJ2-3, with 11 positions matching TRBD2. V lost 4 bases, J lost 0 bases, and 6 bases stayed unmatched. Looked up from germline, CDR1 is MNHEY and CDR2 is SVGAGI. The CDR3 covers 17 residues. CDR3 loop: CASSLGLAAPSTDTQYF. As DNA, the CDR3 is TGTGCCAGCAGTTTGGGACTAGCGGCTCCGAGCACAGATACGCAGTATTTT.

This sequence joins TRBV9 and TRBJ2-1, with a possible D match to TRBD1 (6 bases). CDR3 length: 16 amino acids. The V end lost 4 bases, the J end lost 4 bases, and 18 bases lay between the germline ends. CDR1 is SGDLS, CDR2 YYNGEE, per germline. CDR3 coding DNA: TGTGCCAGCAGCACCCAGACAGGCACCTCTTACAATGAGCAGTTCTTC. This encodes CASSTQTGTSYNEQFF. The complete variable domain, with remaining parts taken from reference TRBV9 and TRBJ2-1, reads DSGVTQTPKHLITATGQRVTLRCSPRSGDLSVYWYQQSLDQGLQFLIQYYNGEERAKGNILERFSAQQFPDLHSELNLSSLELGDSALYFCASSTQTGTSYNEQFFGPGTRLTVL.

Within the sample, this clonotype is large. The CDR3 is CASSRASGETDTQYF. CDR3 DNA sequence: TGCGCCAGCAGCCGGGCTAGCGGGGAGACAGATACGCAGTATTTT. V usage is TRBV5-1 and J usage is TRBJ2-3; TRBD2 agrees at 9 bases. The junction had 6 bases not matched to a gene; V was cut back by 4 bases and J by 3 bases. The CDR3 consists of 15 residues. The germline CDR1 and CDR2 sequences are SGHRS and YFSETQ.

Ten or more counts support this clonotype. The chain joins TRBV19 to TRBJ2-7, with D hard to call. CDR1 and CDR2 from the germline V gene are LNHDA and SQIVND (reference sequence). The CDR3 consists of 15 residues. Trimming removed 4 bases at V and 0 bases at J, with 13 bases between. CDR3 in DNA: TGTGCCAGTAGTAGGGGTAAGGGCAGCTCCTACGAGCAGTACTTC. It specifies CASSRGKGSSYEQYF. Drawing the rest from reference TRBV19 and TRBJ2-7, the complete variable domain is DGGITQSPKYLFRKEGQNVTLSCEQNLNHDAMYWYRQDPGQGLRLIYYSQIVNDFQKGDIAEGYSVSREKKESFPLTVTSAQKNPTAFYLCASSRGKGSSYEQYFGPGTRLTVT.

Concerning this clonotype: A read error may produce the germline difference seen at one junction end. CDR3 region: CASSHSLGSTDTQYF. CDR3 in DNA: TGTGCCAGCAGTCACTCGTTAGGTAGCACAGATACGCAGTATTTT. The rearrangement joins TRBV6-6 to TRBJ2-3, with D hard to call. Germline CDR1 MNHNY, CDR2 SVGAGI (reference sequence). The CDR3 contains 15 residues.

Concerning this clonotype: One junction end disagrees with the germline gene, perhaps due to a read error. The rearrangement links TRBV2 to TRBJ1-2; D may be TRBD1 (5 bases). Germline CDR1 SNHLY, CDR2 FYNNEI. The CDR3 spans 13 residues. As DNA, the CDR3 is TGTGCCAGCAGCGAAGGGACCTTCTATGGCTACACCTTC. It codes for CASSEGTFYGYTF.